A single sample is the source of the 26 T cell receptor beta chains below, sequenced in a study of T cell responses to AZD1222 COVID-19 vaccine. TCRdb's table, derived via immunoSEQ multiplex PCR, lists solely in-frame clones and lacks some. Here the sample spans 60,000 to 85,000 clones, approximately 81% being singletons. The sample in question was peripheral blood, obtained on day 0 of AZD1222 vaccination. Receptor source: an adult in good health.

The chain couples TRBV30 to TRBJ1-6, with 8 nucleotides matching TRBD1. The CDR3 sequence is 13 residues long. The V gene's germline CDR1 is GTSNPN and CDR2 SVGIG (reference sequence). Trimming cost V 3 bases and J 8 bases; bases outside gene matches: 3. CDR3 in amino acids: CAWSQGADSPLHF. For the CDR3, the DNA is TGTGCCTGGAGCCAGGGGGCCGATTCACCCCTCCACTTT.

This clone was seen a single time. DNA for the CDR3: TGTGCCAGCAGTTTTACCGGTTTTGTCGAGCAGTACTTC. Protein product: CASSFTGFVEQYF. The genes are TRBV12-3 or TRBV12-4 and TRBJ2-7; D not resolved. Between the trimmed V and J ends, which lost 3 bases and 6 bases, there was a span of 12 bases. This CDR3 region has 13 residues.

The chain has TRBV27 and TRBJ2-7, with 8 nucleotides matching TRBD2. Per the germline V gene, CDR1 is MNHEY and CDR2 is SMNVEV (reference sequence). This CDR3 comprises 16 residues. V lost 2 bases, J lost 0 bases, and 6 bases stayed unmatched. CDR3 sequence: CASSLHAAGGSYEQYF. The CDR3 DNA reads TGTGCCAGCAGTTTACACGCCGCGGGAGGCTCCTACGAGCAGTACTTC.

This clone appeared once. The chain has TRBV11-1 and TRBJ2-1; TRBD2 matches at 10 bases. The CDR3 is 13 amino acids. CDR1 and CDR2 from the germline V gene are SGHAT and FQDESV (reference sequence). The junction had 5 bases not matched to a gene; V was cut back by 5 bases and J by 10 bases. The CDR3 sequence: CASSTAGGTEQFF. The CDR3 coding sequence is TGTGCCAGCAGCACAGCGGGGGGGACAGAGCAGTTCTTC.

This chain connects TRBV6-5 to TRBJ1-1; D not certain. V lost 5 bases, J lost 5 bases, and 12 bases lay in between. Looked up from germline, CDR1 is MNHEY and CDR2 is SVGAGI. The CDR3 runs to 13 residues. The CDR3 nucleotides are TGTGCCAGCAGTATGGACGGCCCGACTGAAGCTTTCTTT. It specifies CASSMDGPTEAFF.

V and J are TRBV6-2 or TRBV6-3 and TRBJ1-2, with D tentatively TRBD1 (6 bases). CDR3 length: 12 amino acids. The V gene's germline CDR1 is MNHEY and CDR2 SVGEGT. The V gene lost 2 bases and the J gene lost 6 bases, with 7 bases spanning the gap. The DNA of the CDR3 is TGTGCCAGCAGTTACCAGGGGAATGGCTACACCTTC. This codes for CASSYQGNGYTF.

This sequence joins TRBV5-6 and TRBJ1-6; 9 positions agree with TRBD1. CDR3 length: 15 residues. V lost 1 base and J lost 8; bases outside the gene matches: 4. Germline V CDR1 and CDR2: SGHDT, YYEEEE. The CDR3 sequence: CASSLRQGVHSPLHF. The CDR3 coding sequence is TGTGCCAGCAGCTTGAGACAGGGGGTTCATTCACCCCTCCACTTT.

The rearrangement uses TRBV6-5 and TRBJ2-3, with 7 nucleotides matching TRBD1. V lost 6 bases, J lost 1 base, and 7 bases stayed unmatched. The CDR3 consists of 15 residues. Germline V CDR1 and CDR2: MNHEY, SVGAGI. The CDR3 loop is CASRLDRAGTDTQYF. CDR3 bases: TGTGCCAGCAGACTTGACAGGGCCGGCACAGATACGCAGTATTTT.

The chain couples TRBV28 to TRBJ2-7; D gene uncertain. This CDR3 spans 13 amino acids. CDR1 and CDR2 from the germline V gene are MDHEN and SYDVKM. V was trimmed by 0 bases and J by 2 bases, leaving 5 bases between them. The CDR3 loop reads CASSLWGPYEQYF. CDR3 sequence (DNA): TGTGCCAGCAGTTTATGGGGTCCCTACGAGCAGTACTTC.

This clone was counted many times. The chain uses TRBV11-3 and TRBJ2-2, with D perhaps matching TRBD1 (6 bases). Germline V gene lookup returns CDR1 SGHNT and CDR2 YENEEA. V was trimmed by 5 bases and J by 0 bases, leaving 10 bases between them. The CDR3 spans 15 residues. CDR3 in DNA: TGTGCCAGCAGCGCACAGGGTACGAACACCGGGGAGCTGTTTTTT. As protein: CASSAQGTNTGELFF. The whole variable domain, remainder taken from reference TRBV11-3 and TRBJ2-2, is EAGVVQSPRYKIIEKKQPVAFWCNPISGHNTLYWYLQNLGQGPELLIRYENEEAVDDSQLPKDRFSAERLKGVDSTLKIQPAELGDSAVYLCASSAQGTNTGELFFGEGSRLTVL.

V gene TRBV10-2 combines with J gene TRBJ2-1, with 9 nucleotides matching TRBD2. V lost 6 bases to trimming and J lost 10 bases; unmatched junction nucleotides: 10. Germline V CDR1 and CDR2: WSHSY, SAAADI. The CDR3 has 14 amino acids. Here the CDR3 reads CASRGSGGGGEQFF. CDR3 nucleotide sequence: TGCGCCAGCAGGGGTAGCGGGGGCGGGGGCGAGCAGTTCTTC.

This chain uses TRBV4-2 with TRBJ2-3; D not certain. The CDR3 loop spans 12 amino acids. CDR1 and CDR2 from the germline V gene are LGHNA and YNFKEQ. The V and J ends lost 4 bases and 5 bases respectively, with 7 bases between them. The CDR3: CASSLNLDTQYF. DNA of the CDR3: TGTGCCAGCAGCCTTAACCTAGATACGCAGTATTTT.

V usage is TRBV11-3 and J usage is TRBJ1-3, with D hard to call. The germline CDR1 and CDR2 sequences are SGHNT and YENEEA. Trimming removed 0 bases from V and 0 bases from J, with 15 bases in between. The CDR3 runs 18 residues. CDR3: CASSLDLWAIPSGNTIYF. The CDR3 nucleotides are TGTGCCAGCAGCTTAGACCTTTGGGCAATTCCCTCTGGAAACACCATATATTTT.

A single count supports this clone. V usage is TRBV28 and J usage is TRBJ1-1; no clear D gene. V lost 7 bases, J lost 12 bases, and 21 bases lay in between. Germline CDR1 and CDR2: MDHEN and SYDVKM. The CDR3 spans 13 residues. The CDR3 sequence: CASTRQAHPESFF. The CDR3 region has the DNA TGTGCCAGCACGCGGCAGGCCCACCCCGAGTCTTTCTTT.

The rearrangement links TRBV5-4 to TRBJ2-6, with D perhaps matching TRBD1 (6 bases). The germline gives CDR1 SGHNT, CDR2 YYREEE (reference sequence). The germline V and J ends were trimmed by 1 base and 1 base, with 6 bases remaining between them. The CDR3 sequence is 15 residues long. The CDR3 region has the DNA TGTGCCAGCAGCTTGACAGGGTCTGGGGCCAACGTCCTGACTTTC. Protein: CASSLTGSGANVLTF.

A few counts support this clone. The chain joins TRBV3-1 (or the pseudogene TRBV3-2) to TRBJ1-6; 7 bases agree with TRBD1. V dropped 4 bases and J dropped 2; count of bases not matched to a gene: 5. The CDR3 totals 16 residues. CDR1 is LGHDT, CDR2 YNNKEL, per germline (reference sequence). CDR3 protein: CASSPTGWTYNSPLHF. The CDR3 bases are TGTGCCAGCAGCCCGACAGGGTGGACCTATAATTCACCCCTCCACTTT.

With regard to this clone: The junction shows a germline mismatch at one end, possibly a read error. The genes are TRBV7-7 and TRBJ2-1, with D perhaps TRBD2 (5 bases). CDR3 length: 15 amino acids. Germline CDR1 and CDR2: SSHAT and FNYEAQ (reference sequence). For the CDR3, the DNA is TGTGCTAGCAGCCGGACTGAGGTGGGATACAATGAGCAGTTCTTC. Its translation: CASSRTEVGYNEQFF.

The gene calls are TRBV11-2 and TRBJ2-1; D is unresolved. CDR3 length: 15 residues. V dropped 4 bases and J dropped 0 bases, with 10 bases sitting between them. Germline CDR1 and CDR2: SGHAT and FQNNGV. The CDR3 DNA reads TGTGCCAGCAGCTCGTTTCGGAGCTCCTACAATGAGCAGTTCTTC. This gives the protein CASSSFRSSYNEQFF.

The chain carries TRBV6-2 or TRBV6-3 and TRBJ2-5; D is perhaps TRBD1 (5 bases). The germline CDR1 and CDR2 sequences are MNHEY and SVGEGT. The CDR3 runs to 14 residues. Trimming stripped 4 bases from V and 7 bases from J, with 16 bases between. The CDR3 is CASSSLGPQGTQYF. In nucleotides, the CDR3 is TGTGCCAGCAGTTCCCTGGGGCCGCAGGGGACCCAGTACTTC.

This rearrangement joins TRBV6-5 to TRBJ1-2; D call uncertain. This CDR3 has 12 residues. Trimming took 6 bases from V and 6 from J, leaving 11 bases between them. Germline V CDR1 and CDR2: MNHEY, SVGAGI. The CDR3, as DNA: TGTGCCAGCAGCCAGGACCTGAATGGCTACACCTTC. Translated: CASSQDLNGYTF.

The chain links TRBV6-5 to TRBJ1-2; D not resolved. Germline V gives CDR1 MNHEY, CDR2 SVGAGI. Trimming cost V 7 bases and J 0 bases, with 9 bases left between them. This CDR3 is 13 amino acids long. The CDR3 loop is CASTAFPNYGYTF. The CDR3 DNA is TGTGCCAGCACGGCCTTCCCTAACTATGGCTACACCTTC.

The chain is built from TRBV27 and TRBJ2-1, with 11 bases identical to TRBD2. From germline, CDR1 is MNHEY and CDR2 SMNVEV (reference sequence). This CDR3 comprises 15 residues. The junction had 4 bases not matched to a gene; V was cut back by 6 bases and J by 3 bases. For the CDR3, the DNA is TGTGCCAGCAGCCTAGGACTAGCGGGCTACAATGAGCAGTTCTTC. This gives the protein CASSLGLAGYNEQFF.

V usage is TRBV27 and J usage is TRBJ2-3; maybe TRBD2 (6 bases). With 2 bases removed from V and 2 bases from J, the gap between germline ends came to 17 bases. The germline CDR1 and CDR2 sequences are MNHEY and SMNVEV (reference sequence). The CDR3 covers 17 residues. CDR3 residues: CASSLRPGVRATDTQYF. The CDR3 DNA follows: TGTGCCAGCAGTTTACGCCCGGGGGTCAGGGCCACAGATACGCAGTATTTT.

The chain joins TRBV12-3 or TRBV12-4 to TRBJ1-2; possibly TRBD1 for D (5 bases). This CDR3 is built from 12 residues. The V end lost 5 bases, the J end lost 5 bases, and 9 bases lay between the germline ends. The CDR3: CASSQGLYGYTF. The CDR3 DNA reads TGTGCCAGCAGTCAGGGACTTTATGGCTACACCTTC.

The chain combines TRBV5-1 with TRBJ1-1; D unresolved. The CDR3 spans 12 residues. The germline CDR1 and CDR2 sequences are SGHRS and YFSETQ. V lost 6 bases and J lost 3, with 9 bases in between. The CDR3 spells CASTAEDTEAFF. CDR3 in DNA: TGCGCCAGCACGGCGGAAGACACTGAAGCTTTCTTT.

This clone occurred once. The genes are TRBV7-9 and TRBJ1-1; the D is unclear. The length of the CDR3 is 16 residues. CDR1 is SEHNR and CDR2 is FQNEAQ in the germline V gene (reference sequence). The V and J ends lost 5 bases and 0 bases respectively, with 16 bases between them. The CDR3 nucleotides read TGTGCCAGCAGCCCTTCATCACAGCCCGTGAACACTGAAGCTTTCTTT. This sequence encodes CASSPSSQPVNTEAFF.